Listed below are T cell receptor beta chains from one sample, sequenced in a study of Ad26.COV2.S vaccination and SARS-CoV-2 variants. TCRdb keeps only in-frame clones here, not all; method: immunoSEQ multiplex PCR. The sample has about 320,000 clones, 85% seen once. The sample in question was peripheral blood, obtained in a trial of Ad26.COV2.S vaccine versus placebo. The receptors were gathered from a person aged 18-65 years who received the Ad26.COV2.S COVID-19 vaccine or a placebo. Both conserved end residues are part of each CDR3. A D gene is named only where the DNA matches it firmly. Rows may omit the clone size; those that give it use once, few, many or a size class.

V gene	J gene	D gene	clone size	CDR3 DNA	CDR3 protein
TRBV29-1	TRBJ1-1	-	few	TGCAGCGGAGGGGGGGGGAAAACTGAAGCTTTCTTT	CSGGGGKTEAFF
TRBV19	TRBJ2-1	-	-	TGTGCCAGTAGTATAGAGCCCCCTCTATACAATGAGCAGTTCTTC	CASSIEPPLYNEQFF
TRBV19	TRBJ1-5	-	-	TGTGCCAGTAGTACCCCCCCGGCAGGGGGCAATCAGCCCCAGCATTTT	CASSTPPAGGNQPQHF
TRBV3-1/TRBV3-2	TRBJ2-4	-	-	TGTGCCAGCAGCCAAGAAGGAGGGGCAAAAAACATTCAGTACTTC	CASSQEGGAKNIQYF
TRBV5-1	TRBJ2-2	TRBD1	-	TGCGCCAGCAGCTCGTATTCCGGGACAGCTCGGGGCGGGGAGCTGTTTTTT	CASSSYSGTARGGELFF
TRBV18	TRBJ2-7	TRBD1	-	TGTGCCAGCTCACCACAGGGACAGGGTTCCTACGAGCAGTACTTC	CASSPQGQGSYEQYF
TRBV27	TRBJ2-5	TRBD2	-	TGTGCCAGCAGTTCGGGGACTAGCGGGAACCGACAAGAGACCCAGTACTTC	CASSSGTSGNRQETQYF
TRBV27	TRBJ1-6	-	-	TGTGCCAGCAGTCTATATACGCGTGGGGGTAATTCACCCCTCCACTTT	CASSLYTRGGNSPLHF
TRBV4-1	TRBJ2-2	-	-	TGCGCCAGCAGCCAAAAGGGCTCCGGGAGCGGAGTCAACACCGGGGAGCTGTTTTTT	CASSQKGSGSGVNTGELFF
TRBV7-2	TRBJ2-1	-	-	TGTGCCAGCAGCTTAGTTGCGGGCCCTAATGAGCAGTTCTTC	CASSLVAGPNEQFF
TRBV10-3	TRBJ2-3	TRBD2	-	TGTGCCATCGGCGGGTCTAGCGGGGCGGATACGCAGTATTTT	CAIGGSSGADTQYF
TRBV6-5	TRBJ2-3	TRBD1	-	TGTGCCAGCAGCCTTGACAGGGTGAGCACAGATACGCAGTATTTT	CASSLDRVSTDTQYF
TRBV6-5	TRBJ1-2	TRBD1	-	TGTGCCAGCGTCACCGGGACAGGGGTTTATGGCTACACCTTC	CASVTGTGVYGYTF
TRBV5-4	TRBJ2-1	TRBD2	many	TGTGCCAGCAGCCACCGATTAGCGGGCGGTCGTTCCAATGAGCAGTTCTTC	CASSHRLAGGRSNEQFF
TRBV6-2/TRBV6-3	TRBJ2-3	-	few	TGTGCCAGCAGTTACGGTTTGGGGGTAGGGGCAGATACGCAGTATTTT	CASSYGLGVGADTQYF
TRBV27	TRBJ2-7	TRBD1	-	TGTGCCAGCAGTTCGGACAGGGGGCATCGGGACGAGCAGTACTTC	CASSSDRGHRDEQYF
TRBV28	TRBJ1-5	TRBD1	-	TGTGCCAGCAGACCTTCCGGGACAGGGGTACGGAATCAGCCCCAGCATTTT	CASRPSGTGVRNQPQHF
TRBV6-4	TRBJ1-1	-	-	TGTGCCAGCAGTGACTCGCTCAAGGGGAGGATGAACACTGAAGCTTTCTTT	CASSDSLKGRMNTEAFF
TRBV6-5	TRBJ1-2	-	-	TGTGCCAGCAGTCCCGGGAGCGACTATGGCTACACCTTC	CASSPGSDYGYTF
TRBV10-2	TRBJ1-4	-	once	TGCGCCAGCGGCCGCAGTAATGAAAAACTGTTTTTT	CASGRSNEKLFF
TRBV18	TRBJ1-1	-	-	TGTGCCAGCTCACCCCCGCGGGGGCTAGCTGAAGCTTTCTTT	CASSPPRGLAEAFF
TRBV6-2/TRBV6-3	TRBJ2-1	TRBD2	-	TGTGCCAGCAGTATGACCGGGGGGGCCAGTGAGCAGTTCTTC	CASSMTGGASEQFF
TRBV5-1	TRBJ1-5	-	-	TGCGCCAGCAGCACGGACAGCCTAAATCAGCCCCAGCATTTT	CASSTDSLNQPQHF
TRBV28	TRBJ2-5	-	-	TGTGCCAGCAGCCCCCCCAGCGGCTACCAAGAGACCCAGTACTTC	CASSPPSGYQETQYF
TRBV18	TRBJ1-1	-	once	TGTGCCAGCTCACCAAGAGGTAGCGTCGCTGAAGCTTTCTTT	CASSPRGSVAEAFF
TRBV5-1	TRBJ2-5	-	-	TGCGCCAGCAGCTTCGACCAAGAGACCCAGTACTTC	CASSFDQETQYF
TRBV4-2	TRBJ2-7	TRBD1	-	TGTGCCAGCAGTGAGCCGGGACAGGTCTACGAGCAGTACTTC	CASSEPGQVYEQYF
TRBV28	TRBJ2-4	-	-	TGTGCCAGCAGTTTGCGGGACGGCAAAAACATTCAGTACTTC	CASSLRDGKNIQYF
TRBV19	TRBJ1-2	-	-	TGTGCCAGTAGTATGGGGACTCCGACTTATGGCTACACCTTC	CASSMGTPTYGYTF
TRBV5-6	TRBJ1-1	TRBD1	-	TGTGCCAGCAGCTTATCACAGGGGGTGGGTACTGAAGCTTTCTTT	CASSLSQGVGTEAFF
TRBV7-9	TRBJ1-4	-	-	TGTGCCAGCAGCTTTTTTCCCGGGGGGGAAAAACTGTTTTTT	CASSFFPGGEKLFF
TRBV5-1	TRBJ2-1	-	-	TGCGCCAGCAGCTTGGAGGGGGCCTACAATGAGCAGTTCTTC	CASSLEGAYNEQFF
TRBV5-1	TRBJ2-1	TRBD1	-	TGCGCCAGTTCGACAGGGGGCGAGGAATACAATGAGCAGTTCTTC	CASSTGGEEYNEQFF
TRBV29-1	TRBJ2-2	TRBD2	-	TGCAGCGTCACGGGACTAGCGGGGGGCCGCGGCGGGGAGCTGTTTTTT	CSVTGLAGGRGGELFF
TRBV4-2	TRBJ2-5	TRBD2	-	TGTGCCAGCAGCCAAGTGCGGGGGGGCCTTAGAGAGACCCAGTACTTC	CASSQVRGGLRETQYF
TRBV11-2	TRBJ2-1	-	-	TGTGCCAGCAGCCGCAGGGGCGATGCCTCCTACAATGAGCAGTTCTTC	CASSRRGDASYNEQFF
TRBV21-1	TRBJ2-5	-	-	TGTGCCAGCAGCAAAGACGACAGGGTGACCCAGTACTTC	CASSKDDRVTQYF
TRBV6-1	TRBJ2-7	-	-	TGTGCCAGCAGTGAATTAGGCTACGAGCAGTACTTC	CASSELGYEQYF
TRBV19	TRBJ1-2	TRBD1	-	TGTGCCAGTAGTATAGGGACAGGGACGGGCTATGGCTACACCTTC	CASSIGTGTGYGYTF
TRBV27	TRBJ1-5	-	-	TGTGCCAGCAGTTTGAGAGGGGCCGCGCAGCCCCAGCATTTT	CASSLRGAAQPQHF
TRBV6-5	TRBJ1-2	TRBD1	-	TGTGCCAGCAGCCCGACAGGGGGCTATGGCTACACCTTC	CASSPTGGYGYTF
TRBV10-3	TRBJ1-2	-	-	TGTGCCATCAGTGTAGGAACAGGACGCTATGGAGGCTACACCTTC	CAISVGTGRYGGYTF
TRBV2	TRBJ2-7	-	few	TGTGCCAGAGGCGACGGCTCCTACGAGCAGTACTTC	CARGDGSYEQYF
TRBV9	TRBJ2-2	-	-	TGTGCCAGCAGCGTAGGCGGGCAGCGGCTGAACACCGGGGAGCTGTTTTTT	CASSVGGQRLNTGELFF
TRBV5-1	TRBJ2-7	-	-	TGCGCCAGCAGCTTGGCGTCCGGGACCGAATCCTACGAGCAGTACTTC	CASSLASGTESYEQYF
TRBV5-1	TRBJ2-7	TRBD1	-	TGCGCCAGCAGCGCGGGACAGGGTGGGGGCGAGCAGTACTTC	CASSAGQGGGEQYF
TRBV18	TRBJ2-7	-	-	TGTGCCAGCTCACCGAGGGGGGACTACGAGCAGTACTTC	CASSPRGDYEQYF
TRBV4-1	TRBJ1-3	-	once	TGCGCCAGCAGCCAAGAAAGAGGGGCCGCAGATGGAAACACCATATATTTT	CASSQERGAADGNTIYF
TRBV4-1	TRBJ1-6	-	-	TGCGCCAGCAGCCAACAATACCTCGGGAGGGGGGCCAGCTCCTATAATTCACCCCTCCACTTT	CASSQQYLGRGASSYNSPLHF
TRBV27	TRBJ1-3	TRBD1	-	TGTGCCAGCCCCACCGATTCCGGGACAGTAATTGTCTCTGGAAACACCATATATTTT	CASPTDSGTVIVSGNTIYF